The clone carrying this T cell receptor (beta chain) showed up just once. What it binds is unknown. This specimen belongs to a study of T cell repertoires in cytomegalovirus infection. Overall study: Both a matching HLA type and CMV infection were indicated by public TCR beta signatures.

TCRdb reanalysed the reads using MiXCR and keeps one entry per CDR3 protein. The table records some 500,000 distinct CDR3 sequences, around two fifths of them present only once. General study findings and limits: The ex vivo response showed dominance by HLA-C-restricted CMV-specific TCR beta clonotypes.

Trimming left V 3 bases short and J 7 bases short, with 13 bases between. CDR1 and CDR2 from the germline V gene are LNHDA and SQIVND (reference sequence). The CDR3 extends over 14 amino acids. The sequences come from cultured PBMCs, collected from culture after CMV antigen stimulation. The chain employs TRBV19 and TRBJ2-4; D is uncertain. This TCR was sampled from a human donor in good health (CMV status not recorded). Some clones in this sample may be carry-over from other donors' samples. CDR3 nucleotides: TGTGCCAGTAGTATCCCTGGTTTGGGGAACATTCAGTACTTC. Its translation: CASSIPGLGNIQYF.